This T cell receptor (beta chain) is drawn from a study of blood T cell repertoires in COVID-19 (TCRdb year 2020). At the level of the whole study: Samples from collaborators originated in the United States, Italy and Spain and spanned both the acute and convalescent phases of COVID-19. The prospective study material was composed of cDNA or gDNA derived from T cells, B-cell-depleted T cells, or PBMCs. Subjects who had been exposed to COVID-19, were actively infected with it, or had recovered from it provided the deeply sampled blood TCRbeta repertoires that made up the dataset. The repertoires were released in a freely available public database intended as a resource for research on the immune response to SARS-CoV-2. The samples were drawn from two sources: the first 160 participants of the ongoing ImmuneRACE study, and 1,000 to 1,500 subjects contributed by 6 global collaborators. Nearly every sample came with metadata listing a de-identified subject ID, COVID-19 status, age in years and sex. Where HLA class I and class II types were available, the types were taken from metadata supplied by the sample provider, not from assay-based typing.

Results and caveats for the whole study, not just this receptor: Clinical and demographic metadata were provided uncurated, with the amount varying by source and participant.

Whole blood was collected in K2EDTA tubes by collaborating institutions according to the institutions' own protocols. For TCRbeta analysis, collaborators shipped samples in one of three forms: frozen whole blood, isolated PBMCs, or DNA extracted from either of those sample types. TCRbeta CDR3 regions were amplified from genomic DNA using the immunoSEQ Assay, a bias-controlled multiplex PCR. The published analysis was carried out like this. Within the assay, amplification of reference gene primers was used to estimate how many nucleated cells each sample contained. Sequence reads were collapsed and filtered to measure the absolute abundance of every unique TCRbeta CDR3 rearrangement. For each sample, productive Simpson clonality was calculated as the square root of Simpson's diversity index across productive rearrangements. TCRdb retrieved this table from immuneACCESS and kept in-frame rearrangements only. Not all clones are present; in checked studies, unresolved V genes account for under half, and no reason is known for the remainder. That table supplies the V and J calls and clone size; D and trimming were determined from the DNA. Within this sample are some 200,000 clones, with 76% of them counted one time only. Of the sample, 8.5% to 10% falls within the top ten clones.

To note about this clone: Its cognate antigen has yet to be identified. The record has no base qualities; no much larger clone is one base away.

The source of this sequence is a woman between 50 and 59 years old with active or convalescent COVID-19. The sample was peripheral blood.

In nucleotides, the sequence is TGTGCCAGTAGTATAGGGGCCAGCAATCAGCCCCAGCATTTT. It is translated as CASSIGASNQPQHF. This sequence uses TRBV19 and TRBJ1-5, with no confident D gene call. V lost 1 base and J lost 1 base; the stretch between them is 5 bases long. The CDR3 holds 14 amino acids from the cysteine to the phenylalanine. The CDR3 DNA has 42 bases and is translated from base 1. CDR1 and CDR2, per the germline V gene (reference sequence), are LNHDA and SQIVND.